This T cell receptor (beta chain) emerged from a study of shared clonotypes between healthy human individuals. Study conclusions and caveats: In general, naive subsets displayed greater estimated richness than memory subsets did. Generation probabilities were higher for clonotypes shared across all four sorted-subset donors than for unshared ones.

Deep level was the assay's run setting. Replicate sorted-subset PCRs were loaded with around 200 ng DNA, roughly 33,000 T cell genomes. Sequenced by immunoSEQ multiplex PCR; TCRdb stores in-frame clones only, minus some. Of 2 million to 2.5 million clones listed, more than 90% are singletons. CDR1 is MGHRA and CDR2 is YSYEKL in the germline V gene. The CDR3 sequence is 16 residues long. The V gene end was trimmed by 4 bases and the J gene end by 4 bases; junction bases not matched to a gene: 9. As for this clone: Its antigen remains unidentified.

V and J are TRBV4-1 and TRBJ2-4, with TRBD2 identical over 8 bases. Sequencing was performed on naive CD4+ T cells sorted from blood. Subset defined: CD45RA+ positively selected. This TCR came from a man between 18 and 35 years old in good health. As DNA, the CDR3 is TGCGCCAGCAGCCCTGTTGGGACTAGGGATAAAAACATTCAGTACTTC. Translated, it gives CASSPVGTRDKNIQYF.